This passage covers 29 T cell receptor beta chains from one sample sequenced in a study of shared T cell receptors in the human thymus. Profiling relied on immunoSEQ multiplex PCR, and the TCRdb table lists in-frame clones only, not all of them. The sample includes almost 550,000 clones, about four fifths seen only once; the top ten take around 0.013%. The sample also formed part of further work on human thymus T cells.

Sequencing used thymocytes. These receptors came from a boy less than two years old with a congenital heart defect.

The chain couples TRBV29-1 to TRBJ1-1; D gene unclear. The ends were cut back, 7 bases at V and 6 bases at J, with 12 bases in the middle. The CDR3 spans 11 residues. CDR1 is SQVTM and CDR2 is ANQGSEA in the germline V gene. CDR3 protein: CSAAGRAEAFF. Here the CDR3 DNA reads TGCAGCGCAGCCGGCCGGGCTGAAGCTTTCTTT.

The chain combines TRBV29-1 with TRBJ1-4; 10 bases are a match to TRBD1. With 6 bases clipped from V and 8 bases from J, the junction kept 6 bases outside the gene matches. The CDR3 consists of 13 residues. The germline gives CDR1 SQVTM, CDR2 ANQGSEA. The CDR3 DNA is TGCAGCGTGAGACAGGGGGCTCGGGAAAAACTGTTTTTT. Translated: CSVRQGAREKLFF.

About this clone: One junction end disagrees with the germline gene, perhaps due to a read error. This chain uses TRBV7-7 with TRBJ2-5, with TRBD2 as a possible D gene (6 bases). Germline V CDR1 and CDR2: SSHAT, FNYEAQ (reference sequence). CDR3 length equals 17 residues. The CDR3 DNA reads as TGTGCTAGCAGCTTAGCGGTGGGCACCCCCCGAGGGGAGACCCAGTACTTC. It is translated as CASSLAVGTPRGETQYF.

CDR3 DNA sequence: TGTGCCACCAGCAGAGATTCAGCTAGCGGACCGAATGAGCAGTTCTTC. Translating it yields CATSRDSASGPNEQFF. The V call is TRBV15, the J call TRBJ2-1, with 7 nucleotides matching TRBD2. Unmatched junction bases numbered 9, after V lost 0 bases and J lost 7 bases. The length of the CDR3 is 16 residues. CDR1 and CDR2 (germline): LNHNV, YYDKDF (reference sequence).

The genes are TRBV9 and TRBJ2-5, with D possibly being TRBD2 (7 bases). CDR1 and CDR2 from the germline V gene are SGDLS and YYNGEE. V was cut by 3 bases and J by 5 bases, with 8 bases left in between. CDR3 length: 12 amino acids. The CDR3 protein is CASSEGGETQYF. The CDR3 DNA sequence: TGTGCCAGCAGCGAGGGGGGGGAGACCCAGTACTTC.

A few counts support this clone. The chain recombines TRBV13 with TRBJ2-3, with D unclear. Deletions cut 3 bases from V and 2 bases from J, with 9 bases between. Germline V CDR1 and CDR2: PRHDT, FYEKMQ (reference sequence). The CDR3 loop spans 14 amino acids. The CDR3 sequence: CASSFWLDTDTQYF. CDR3 coding DNA: TGTGCCAGCAGCTTCTGGCTAGACACAGATACGCAGTATTTT. The entire variable domain, with the rest obtained from reference TRBV13 and TRBJ2-3, is as follows: AAGVIQSPRHLIKEKRETATLKCYPIPRHDTVYWYQQGPGQDPQFLISFYEKMQSDKGSIPDRFSAQQFSDYHSELNMSSLELGDSALYFCASSFWLDTDTQYFGPGTRLTVL.

The chain combines TRBV6-5 with TRBJ1-4; 9 nucleotides match TRBD1. Trimming removed 2 bases from V and 8 bases from J; junction bases left unmatched: 3. Germline assignment: CDR1 MNHEY and CDR2 SVGAGI. The CDR3 sequence is 14 residues long. The DNA for the CDR3 is TGTGCCAGCAGTTACGGGACAGGGCCGGAAAAACTGTTTTTT. The encoded protein is CASSYGTGPEKLFF.

This clone was observed a few times. The chain carries TRBV6-5 and TRBJ2-7; D is perhaps TRBD2 (5 bases). The CDR3 sequence is 13 residues long. Trimming stripped 7 bases from V and 5 bases from J, with 15 bases between. CDR1 is MNHEY and CDR2 is SVGAGI in the germline V gene. CDR3 region: CASTPRRAHEQYF. CDR3 coding DNA: TGTGCCAGCACCCCTCGGCGGGCCCACGAGCAGTACTTC.

As to this clone: The same CDR3 is also encoded by other DNA sequences in this sample. The chain employs TRBV18 and TRBJ2-1; 9 nucleotides align to TRBD2. After removal of 3 bases from V and 4 bases from J, the junction contained 4 bases not matched to a gene. CDR3 length: 15 residues. The germline V gene encodes CDR1 KGHSH and CDR2 LQKENI. Here the CDR3 reads CASSPLAGVYNEQFF. CDR3 in DNA: TGTGCCAGCTCACCTTTAGCGGGAGTATACAATGAGCAGTTCTTC.

In this sample, this clone turned up once. V usage is TRBV7-2 and J usage is TRBJ1-5; D unclear. CDR1 is SGHTA, CDR2 FQGNSA, per germline. V was trimmed by 5 bases and J by 7 bases, leaving 15 bases between them. CDR3 length equals 14 residues. The CDR3 bases are TGTGCCAGCAGCCGTCCGGGGTCGGGACAGCCCCAGCATTTT. The encoded protein is CASSRPGSGQPQHF.

This clone turned up a few times. The chain uses TRBV5-1 and TRBJ1-2; 10 bases align to TRBD1. The germline V gene has CDR1 SGHRS and CDR2 YFSETQ. Losses at the gene ends were 4 bases for V and 6 bases for J; bases not matched to a gene: 12. There are 16 residues in the CDR3. Written as DNA, the CDR3 is TGCGCCAGCAGCCTTACCCTTAAGACAGGGGGCGATGGCTACACCTTC. This gives the protein CASSLTLKTGGDGYTF.

The rearrangement links TRBV7-2 to TRBJ2-1, with no clear D. The CDR3 has 11 amino acids. Trimming removed 3 bases from V and 7 bases from J, with 4 bases in between. The germline V gene has CDR1 SGHTA and CDR2 FQGNSA. This CDR3 is CASSFLNEQFF. CDR3 bases: TGTGCCAGCAGCTTCCTTAATGAGCAGTTCTTC.

This clone was detected only a few times. This chain uses TRBV2 with TRBJ1-4; 8 positions match TRBD1. After removal of 4 bases from V and 5 bases from J, the junction contained 6 bases not matched to a gene. This CDR3 has 15 residues. The germline V gene encodes CDR1 SNHLY and CDR2 FYNNEI. The CDR3 protein is CASSGGTGRNEKLFF. For the CDR3, the DNA is TGTGCCAGCAGTGGGGGGACAGGTCGAAATGAAAAACTGTTTTTT.

The V and J genes are TRBV6-5 and TRBJ2-7, with D unclear. CDR1 is MNHEY and CDR2 is SVGAGI in the germline V gene. The CDR3 has 11 amino acids. V was shortened by 6 bases and J by 5 bases, with 8 bases between the two germline ends. Written as DNA, the CDR3 is TGTGCCAGCAGGGGCCCGAACGAGCAGTACTTC. It codes for CASRGPNEQYF.

The chain joins TRBV19 to TRBJ1-2; tentative D call: TRBD1 (5 bases). From germline, CDR1 is LNHDA and CDR2 SQIVND (reference sequence). The germline V and J ends were trimmed by 3 bases and 5 bases, with 10 bases remaining between them. This CDR3 has 13 amino acids. CDR3 coding DNA: TGTGCCAGTAGTATGGCCGGGGGTTATGGCTACACCTTC. Translating gives CASSMAGGYGYTF.

CDR3 nucleotide sequence: TGTGCCAGCAGCTTAAAACTAGCGGGAGGCTACGAGCAGTACTTC. Translated, it gives CASSLKLAGGYEQYF. This sequence joins TRBV11-1 and TRBJ2-7; TRBD2 matches 12 bases. The CDR3 is 15 residues long. The J segment lost 3 bases and the V segment lost 2 bases, leaving 2 bases of the junction unmatched. Germline CDR1 and CDR2: SGHAT and FQDESV (reference sequence).

The gene calls are TRBV2 and TRBJ1-2; D possibly corresponds to TRBD1 (5 bases). Germline V gene data show CDR1 as SNHLY and CDR2 as FYNNEI. The CDR3 length is 11 residues. Deletions cut 7 bases from V and 14 bases from J, with 17 bases between. The CDR3 spells CASKSEGLVTF. CDR3 DNA: TGTGCCAGCAAATCGGAGGGGCTGGTTACCTTC. The whole variable domain, filled in from reference TRBV2 and TRBJ1-2, reads EPEVTQTPSHQVTQMGQEVILRCVPISNHLYFYWYRQILGQKVEFLVSFYNNEISEKSEIFDDQFSVERPDGSNFTLKIRSTKLEDSAMYFCASKSEGLVTFGSGTRLTVV.

The rearrangement links TRBV5-6 to TRBJ2-3; a possible D gene is TRBD2 (6 bases). This CDR3 region has 19 residues. Trimming shortened V by 1 base and J by 1 base, and 22 bases separated the two germline ends. Germline values: CDR1 SGHDT, CDR2 YYEEEE. The CDR3 nucleotides read TGTGCCAGCAGCTTGACCACTAGCCACTCCTTAAGTGGCACAGATACGCAGTATTTT. Protein sequence: CASSLTTSHSLSGTDTQYF.

The rearrangement links TRBV7-2 to TRBJ2-3; TRBD2 matches at 7 bases. The CDR3 is made up of 14 amino acids. Germline CDR1 and CDR2: SGHTA and FQGNSA. V lost 3 bases and J lost 6; bases outside the gene matches: 6. The CDR3 region has the DNA TGTGCCAGCAGCTTCGGGGTTAGCGGGGATACGCAGTATTTT. Protein product: CASSFGVSGDTQYF.

The CDR3 DNA is TGTGCCAGCAGCGCCGGGACAGGGGCCCACGAGCAGTACTTC. Protein product: CASSAGTGAHEQYF. The V gene is TRBV5-4, the J gene TRBJ2-7, with 10 positions matching TRBD1. The CDR3 is 14 amino acids. Germline CDR1 SGHNT, CDR2 YYREEE (reference sequence). Unmatched junction bases numbered 6, after V lost 4 bases and J lost 5 bases.

The rearrangement links TRBV4-3 to TRBJ1-2, with TRBD1 matching 7 bases. The CDR3 is 15 residues long. V shed 6 bases, J shed 4 bases, and the junction held 11 bases outside the gene matches. Germline lookup yields CDR1 LGHNA and CDR2 YSLEER. The CDR3 sequence: CASRTRRAGGYGYTF. The CDR3 nucleotides are TGCGCCAGCAGGACCAGGAGAGCAGGGGGCTATGGCTACACCTTC.

The V gene is TRBV4-2, the J gene TRBJ2-2; TRBD2 matches at 12 bases. Trimming removed 0 bases from V and 6 bases from J; junction bases left unmatched: 14. The CDR3 has 20 residues. Germline V CDR1 and CDR2: LGHNA, YNFKEQ. CDR3 sequence: CASSQDAGLAGSLRAGELFF. In nucleotides, the CDR3 is TGTGCCAGCAGCCAAGACGCCGGACTAGCGGGATCTTTACGGGCCGGGGAGCTGTTTTTT.

This chain links TRBV14 with TRBJ2-7; tentative D call: TRBD1 (6 bases). Deletions cut 4 bases from V and 1 base from J, with 11 bases between. The CDR3 has 14 residues. CDR1 and CDR2 (germline): SGHDN, FVKESK. The DNA for the CDR3 is TGTGCCAGCAGCCCCCCGGACAGTTCCTACGAGCAGTACTTC. It encodes CASSPPDSSYEQYF.

In the case of this clone: The same CDR3 also results from other DNA sequences found in this sample. The chain couples TRBV7-2 to TRBJ1-1; maybe TRBD1 (5 bases). This CDR3 has 9 residues. V shed 8 bases and J shed 10 bases, with 8 bases lying between them. The germline V gene encodes CDR1 SGHTA and CDR2 FQGNSA. The CDR3 loop is CASDGGAFF. In nucleotides, the CDR3 is TGTGCCAGCGACGGGGGAGCTTTCTTT.

This clone was detected only a few times. This chain connects TRBV10-3 to TRBJ2-7, with 10 bases aligning to TRBD2. After removal of 0 bases from V and 0 bases from J, the junction contained 2 bases not matched to a gene. CDR1 ENHRY and CDR2 SYGVKD come from the germline V gene. The CDR3 has 16 amino acids. DNA for the CDR3: TGTGCCATCAGTGAGTCTGAGCGGGAGGGCTCCTACGAGCAGTACTTC. Its translation is CAISESEREGSYEQYF.

The chain uses TRBV19 and TRBJ2-5; tentative D call: TRBD2 (6 bases). The germline gives CDR1 LNHDA, CDR2 SQIVND (reference sequence). The CDR3 spans 17 residues. Trimming shortened V by 3 bases and J by 2 bases, and 19 bases separated the two germline ends. CDR3 in DNA: TGTGCCAGTAGTATTTCCCGCGGACGAGGAGGGCAAGAGACCCAGTACTTC. Translated: CASSISRGRGGQETQYF.

This clone was counted once. V usage is TRBV30 and J usage is TRBJ2-5; 8 bases agree with TRBD2. Looked up from germline, CDR1 is GTSNPN and CDR2 is SVGIG (reference sequence). This CDR3 is built from 16 residues. The V and J ends lost 0 bases and 4 bases, in that order; junction bases with no gene match: 10. This chain's CDR3 is CAWSVDVATSGETQYF. The CDR3 coding sequence is TGTGCCTGGAGTGTAGATGTAGCTACTAGCGGAGAGACCCAGTACTTC.

This clone was detected only a few times. This chain links TRBV7-8 with TRBJ2-5, with D tentatively TRBD1 (6 bases). Germline CDR1 is SGHVS and CDR2 is FQNEAQ. CDR3 length: 14 residues. Trimming stripped 5 bases from V and 1 base from J, with 11 bases between. This chain's CDR3 is CASSLGQFQETQYF. The CDR3 DNA is TGTGCCAGCAGCCTCGGACAGTTCCAAGAGACCCAGTACTTC.

The chain couples TRBV9 to TRBJ1-3; weak D call: TRBD1 (5 bases). The CDR3 spans 17 residues. Trimming took off 3 bases at V and 0 bases at J, with 16 bases between the two ends. Germline CDR1 reads SGDLS; CDR2 reads YYNGEE. CDR3 residues: CASSATPTANSGNTIYF. Here the CDR3 DNA reads TGTGCCAGCAGCGCCACCCCGACAGCCAACTCTGGAAACACCATATATTTT.